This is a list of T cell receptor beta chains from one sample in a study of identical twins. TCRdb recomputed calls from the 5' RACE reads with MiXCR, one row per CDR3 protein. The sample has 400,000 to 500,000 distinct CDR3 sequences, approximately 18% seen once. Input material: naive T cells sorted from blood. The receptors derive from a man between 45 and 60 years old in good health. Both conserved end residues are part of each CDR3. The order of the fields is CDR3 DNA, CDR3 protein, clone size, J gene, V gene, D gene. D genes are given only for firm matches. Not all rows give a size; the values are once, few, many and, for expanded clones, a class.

DNA: TGTGCCAGCAGCTTAGTCGGGAGCTCTGGGGCCAACGTCCTGACTTTC; CDR3: CASSLVGSSGANVLTF; size: NA; J: TRBJ2-6; V: TRBV7-9; D: NA
DNA: TGCGCCAGCAGTTTCCCGGCTAGCGGGGGCTACAATGAGCAGTTCTTC; CDR3: CASSFPASGGYNEQFF; size: NA; J: TRBJ2-1; V: TRBV10-2; D: TRBD2
DNA: TGTGCCAGCAGTTTTGAGGGAGTGAGAGATACGCAGTATTTT; CDR3: CASSFEGVRDTQYF; size: NA; J: TRBJ2-3; V: TRBV12-3/TRBV12-4; D: NA
DNA: TGTGCCAGCAGGTTGGGAACGGACGGCTACACCTTC; CDR3: CASRLGTDGYTF; size: few; J: TRBJ1-2; V: TRBV7-1; D: NA
DNA: TGTGCCAGCAGTTACGGGGGTAGCGGGGGACCCTACAATGAGCAGTTCTTC; CDR3: CASSYGGSGGPYNEQFF; size: NA; J: TRBJ2-1; V: TRBV6-2/TRBV6-3; D: TRBD2
DNA: TGTGCCAGCAGCTTAGGGGCAGTTGAAAAACTGTTTTTT; CDR3: CASSLGAVEKLFF; size: NA; J: TRBJ1-4; V: TRBV7-2; D: NA
DNA: TGTGCCATCAGTGAACAGACTTCCTACGAGCAGTACTTC; CDR3: CAISEQTSYEQYF; size: NA; J: TRBJ2-7; V: TRBV10-3; D: NA
DNA: TGTGCCAGCAGATCCGGGACCACGTCCTACGAGCAGTACTTC; CDR3: CASRSGTTSYEQYF; size: many; J: TRBJ2-7; V: TRBV7-2; D: NA
DNA: TGCAGTGCTGCTAGCGGGAACCAAGAGACCCAGTACTTC; CDR3: CSAASGNQETQYF; size: NA; J: TRBJ2-5; V: TRBV20-1; D: TRBD2
DNA: TGTGCCAGCAGTCTGGGGGATCTGCGGCAGGGTGGGGAGCAGTACTTC; CDR3: CASSLGDLRQGGEQYF; size: many; J: TRBJ2-7; V: TRBV7-3; D: NA
DNA: TGCGCCAGCAGCTTGGTACAGCCTGTGCGGGAGACCCAGTACTTC; CDR3: CASSLVQPVRETQYF; size: once; J: TRBJ2-5; V: TRBV5-1; D: NA
DNA: TGTGCCAGCAGCTTACGAGCGGGAGATGACTACGAGCAGTACTTC; CDR3: CASSLRAGDDYEQYF; size: NA; J: TRBJ2-7; V: TRBV7-9; D: TRBD2
DNA: TGCAGTGCTGGACGGACAGGGGAAACTAATGAAAAACTGTTTTTT; CDR3: CSAGRTGETNEKLFF; size: NA; J: TRBJ1-4; V: TRBV20-1; D: TRBD1
DNA: TGTGCCAGCAGCGCTGGGACTAGCGGGAGTTTGACAGATACGCAGTATTTT; CDR3: CASSAGTSGSLTDTQYF; size: few; J: TRBJ2-3; V: TRBV7-6; D: TRBD2
DNA: TGTGCCAGCAGTCCGAGCGGGATCTGGAACGAGCAGTACTTC; CDR3: CASSPSGIWNEQYF; size: many; J: TRBJ2-7; V: TRBV7-2; D: TRBD2
DNA: TGCAGTGCTAGAGTGGTAGCGGGCTCCTACAATGAGCAGTTCTTC; CDR3: CSARVVAGSYNEQFF; size: few; J: TRBJ2-1; V: TRBV20-1; D: TRBD2
DNA: TGTGCCAGCAGACCAGGGGGCTCACCCCTCCACTTT; CDR3: CASRPGGSPLHF; size: many; J: TRBJ1-6; V: TRBV27; D: TRBD1
DNA: TGCAGTGCTCGAGACAGCTCTAAGGGCTACGAGCAGTACTTC; CDR3: CSARDSSKGYEQYF; size: many; J: TRBJ2-7; V: TRBV20-1; D: NA
DNA: TGCAGCGTTGAACAGGGGTCGTTCGCCGGGGAGCTGTTTTTT; CDR3: CSVEQGSFAGELFF; size: NA; J: TRBJ2-2; V: TRBV29-1; D: NA
DNA: TGCGCCAGCAGCTTGGGCGGGAGGAAGACCGGGGAGCTGTTTTTT; CDR3: CASSLGGRKTGELFF; size: many; J: TRBJ2-2; V: TRBV5-1; D: TRBD2
DNA: TGTGCCAGCAGCACCCTACCGACAGGATCTGGCTACCCCTTC; CDR3: CASSTLPTGSGYPF; size: NA; J: TRBJ1-2; V: TRBV12-3/TRBV12-4; D: NA
DNA: TGTGCCAGCAGCATAAAGTTACAACTCACCGGGGAGCTGTTTTTT; CDR3: CASSIKLQLTGELFF; size: many; J: TRBJ2-2; V: TRBV7-9; D: NA
DNA: TGCGCCAGCAGCTTGGCAGGTCGGGCCCAGTACTTC; CDR3: CASSLAGRAQYF; size: few; J: TRBJ2-5; V: TRBV5-1; D: NA
DNA: TGTGCCAGCAGCTTGGGAGGCGTATTACTAGCAACTAATGAAAAACTGTTTTTT; CDR3: CASSLGGVLLATNEKLFF; size: few; J: TRBJ1-4; V: TRBV5-5; D: NA
DNA: TGTGCCAGCAGTTATAAAGCGGGTAATTCACCCCTCCACTTT; CDR3: CASSYKAGNSPLHF; size: NA; J: TRBJ1-6; V: TRBV6-7; D: NA
DNA: TGTGCCAGCAGCCAAGATCTACCGCGGGGGAATCAGCCCCAGCATTTT; CDR3: CASSQDLPRGNQPQHF; size: few; J: TRBJ1-5; V: TRBV4-2; D: NA
DNA: TGTGCCAGCAGCTTCACAGGGGGCGTTTACGAGCAGTACTTC; CDR3: CASSFTGGVYEQYF; size: many; J: TRBJ2-7; V: TRBV5-6; D: TRBD1